This is a list of T cell receptor beta chains from one sample in a study of cytomegalovirus exposure and HLA in healthy donors. TCRdb's copy holds only in-frame clones and misses some; the assay was immunoSEQ multiplex PCR. The repertoire has approximately 220,000 clones, 75% to 90% of them found once; the top ten carry 0.71%. The sample taken for sequencing was PBMCs. The receptors were gathered from a boy between 2 and 10 years old in good health and CMV-seronegative. Each CDR3 is given with its conserved first and last residue. The D gene is left open where the match is weak. Not all rows give a size; the values are once, few, many and, for expanded clones, a class.

v_call	j_call	d_call	clone_size	cdr3_nt	cdr3_aa
TRBV10-3	TRBJ1-1	.	.	TGTGCCATCAGTGATCCTTGGGGCTCGAACACTGAAGCTTTCTTT	CAISDPWGSNTEAFF
TRBV19	TRBJ2-7	.	.	TGTGCCAGTAGTAACGCGGCGCTAGAAAGAGGCGAGCAGTACTTC	CASSNAALERGEQYF
TRBV7-9	TRBJ2-5	.	.	TGTGCCAGCAGCCCAACAGGGCCCAGGGAGACCCAGTACTTC	CASSPTGPRETQYF
TRBV7-2	TRBJ2-3	.	.	TGTGCCAGCAGCTCATCACTGTTACCTACTAGCACAGATACGCAGTATTTT	CASSSSLLPTSTDTQYF
TRBV29-1	TRBJ2-2	.	.	TGCAGCGTTGAACGGGGGTCGGACGGGGAGCTGTTTTTT	CSVERGSDGELFF
TRBV4-1	TRBJ2-1	.	.	TGCGCCAGCAGCCAAGCCAGGACAAACCTCTACAATGAGCAGTTCTTC	CASSQARTNLYNEQFF
TRBV2	TRBJ1-1	.	.	TGTGCCAGCAGTCGGTACCCCAGGGCCACTGAAGCTTTCTTT	CASSRYPRATEAFF
TRBV2	TRBJ1-2	TRBD1	.	TGTGCCAGCAGTGTATATGGAGAAAACAGGGGGGATGGCTACACCTTC	CASSVYGENRGDGYTF
TRBV6-6	TRBJ1-3	TRBD1	.	TGTGCCAGCAGTTACCTCGGACAGGGTTTCAACACCATATATTTT	CASSYLGQGFNTIYF
TRBV4-2	TRBJ1-5	.	.	TGTGCCAGCAGCCAAGATAAATTAGGACAGCTCATCAATCAGCCCCAGCATTTT	CASSQDKLGQLINQPQHF
TRBV18	TRBJ2-1	.	.	TGTGCCAGCTCACTGGGGACACCCAATGAGCAGTTCTTC	CASSLGTPNEQFF
TRBV2	TRBJ2-1	.	.	TGTGCCAGCAGTGCAAGGAGCGGAACCTACAATGAGCAGTTCTTC	CASSARSGTYNEQFF
TRBV5-6	TRBJ1-2	.	.	TGTGCCAGCAGCTTGATAGCCTGGACAAATTCTAACTATGGCTACACCTTC	CASSLIAWTNSNYGYTF
TRBV10-3	TRBJ2-3	.	.	TGTGCCATCAGTGATCTTGGAGGAGATACGCAGTATTTT	CAISDLGGDTQYF
TRBV13	TRBJ1-2	.	.	TGTGCCAGCAGCTTAGGTCGCGGCTCGGATGGCTACACCTTC	CASSLGRGSDGYTF
TRBV27	TRBJ2-2	TRBD2	.	TGTGCCAGCAGTTTAGGAACTAGCGGGAGGGAGGAGCTGTTTTTT	CASSLGTSGREELFF
TRBV28	TRBJ2-3	TRBD1	.	TGTGCCAGCAGGGGGACCGGACAGGGGCCGACAGATACGCAGTATTTT	CASRGTGQGPTDTQYF
TRBV9	TRBJ2-7	.	.	TGTGCCAGCAGCGTAGGAGGGCGTAGCTCCTACGAGCAGTACTTC	CASSVGGRSSYEQYF
TRBV29-1	TRBJ1-1	.	.	TGCAGCGTAAGGGGTGTGTTGAACACTGAAGCTTTCTTT	CSVRGVLNTEAFF
TRBV7-2	TRBJ1-2	.	.	TGTGCCAGCAGCCTGACACGCCCAAGGGGCTACACCTTC	CASSLTRPRGYTF
TRBV25-1	TRBJ2-7	.	.	TGTGCCAGCAGTGAATTCAACGAGGTCCGCGAGCAGTACTTC	CASSEFNEVREQYF
TRBV14	TRBJ2-3	TRBD1	.	TGTGCCAGCAGCCAGGGATTCGGGACAGGGTCCACAGATACGCAGTATTTT	CASSQGFGTGSTDTQYF
TRBV4-1	TRBJ2-5	.	.	TGCGCCAGCAGCCGAACGTTGCTAAGTGGGGGCGAGACCCAGTACTTC	CASSRTLLSGGETQYF
TRBV19	TRBJ2-7	.	.	TGTGCCAGTAGTTCGTGGAGCCAGAGCTCCTACGAGCAGTACTTC	CASSSWSQSSYEQYF
TRBV5-4	TRBJ1-6	.	few	TGTGCCAGCAGCTTGTTGACAGCTTCTCCGGTTAATTCACCCCTCCACTTT	CASSLLTASPVNSPLHF
TRBV28	TRBJ1-2	.	.	TGTGCCAGCAGCATACAAGCTGAGGCAGGGATCTATGGCTACACCTTC	CASSIQAEAGIYGYTF
TRBV9	TRBJ2-1	.	.	TGTGCCAGCAGCGTGGACTTCTTAAATGAGCAGTTCTTC	CASSVDFLNEQFF
TRBV6-4	TRBJ1-2	.	.	TGTGCCAGCAGCACCCCGGAGGATAGGTATGGCTACACCTTC	CASSTPEDRYGYTF
TRBV19	TRBJ2-7	.	.	TGTGCCAGTAGTTCGCGGGACAGCCGATCCTACGAGCAGTACTTC	CASSSRDSRSYEQYF
TRBV9	TRBJ1-1	TRBD1	.	TGTGCCAGCAGCGTCGGGACAGGGTGGAATACTGAAGCTTTCTTT	CASSVGTGWNTEAFF
TRBV5-1	TRBJ2-7	.	.	TGCGCCAGCAGCCTGGCTAGTAGGTACGAGCAGTACTTC	CASSLASRYEQYF
TRBV30	TRBJ1-5	.	.	TGTGCCTGGAGCCGGTCCATCAATCAGCCCCAGCATTTT	CAWSRSINQPQHF
TRBV6-1	TRBJ2-2	.	.	TGTGCCAGCCGAGTTGGGGAGCTGTTTTTT	CASRVGELFF
TRBV7-8	TRBJ2-7	.	.	TGTGCCAGCAGGCTCGCGGGGGCGAAAGGCGGGCAGTACTTC	CASRLAGAKGGQYF
TRBV5-6	TRBJ1-2	TRBD1	once	TGTGCCAGCAGCGGGTTCCCGGGACAGCAAACCTATGGCTACACCTTC	CASSGFPGQQTYGYTF
TRBV10-3	TRBJ2-3	TRBD2	.	TGTGCCATCAGTGAGGAGCGGGAGGCAGATACGCAGTATTTT	CAISEEREADTQYF
TRBV7-8	TRBJ2-4	.	.	TGTGCCAGCAGCTTAGAGGGGGTACTAGCCAAAAACATTCAGTACTTC	CASSLEGVLAKNIQYF
TRBV21-1	TRBJ1-1	.	few	TGTGCCAGCAGCGCCAGGGGGGACCTGTTTGGTGAAGCTTTCTTT	CASSARGDLFGEAFF
TRBV30	TRBJ2-2	TRBD2	few	TGTGCCTGGGACATAGCGGGGGGAAGGGTCGGGGAGCTGTTTTTT	CAWDIAGGRVGELFF
TRBV5-6	TRBJ1-2	.	.	TGTGCCAGCAGCTTGTCTGGCCGTTCTTATGGCTACACCTTC	CASSLSGRSYGYTF
TRBV27	TRBJ1-4	.	.	TGTGCCAGCAGAAAGATAGCAACTAATGAAAAACTGTTTTTT	CASRKIATNEKLFF
TRBV7-9	TRBJ2-2	.	.	TGTGCCAGCAGCTTTCTAGGGGCCGGGGAGCTGTTTTTT	CASSFLGAGELFF
TRBV27	TRBJ2-7	TRBD1	.	TGTGCCAGCAGTTTTTACCGGACAGGGGACGAGCAGTACTTC	CASSFYRTGDEQYF
TRBV10-1	TRBJ2-7	TRBD1	.	TGCGCCAGCAGCGAAGGACTCAATCTTTCCAGGACAGGACCCAACTACGAGCAGTACTTC	CASSEGLNLSRTGPNYEQYF
TRBV2	TRBJ2-7	.	.	TGTGCCAGCAGTGACGGACAGTCCTACGAGCAGTACTTC	CASSDGQSYEQYF
TRBV6-5	TRBJ1-5	.	.	TGTGCCAGCAGTCGGGACGGGGGTAGTCAGCCCCAGCATTTT	CASSRDGGSQPQHF
TRBV5-4	TRBJ1-1	.	few	TGTGCCAGCAGCTTGTTCTGGTGGCGGACTGAAGCTTTCTTT	CASSLFWWRTEAFF
TRBV19	TRBJ1-2	.	.	TGTGCCAGCGGGGGGCTCCCCTATGGCTACACCTTC	CASGGLPYGYTF
TRBV5-4	TRBJ2-5	.	.	TGTGCCAGCAGCGCCTGGGGGCTCGAGACCCAGTACTTC	CASSAWGLETQYF
TRBV6-5	TRBJ1-2	.	.	TGTGCCAGCAACCCGGGAGGGAACTATGGCTACACCTTC	CASNPGGNYGYTF
TRBV18	TRBJ1-6	.	.	TGTGCCAGCTCCTCGAGGCAGGGAGGGAATTCACCCCTCCACTTT	CASSSRQGGNSPLHF
TRBV15	TRBJ1-4	.	.	TGTGCCACCAGCCCCCGAGGGTTCTCAGCTAATGAAAAACTGTTTTTT	CATSPRGFSANEKLFF
TRBV5-4	TRBJ1-2	.	.	TGTGCCAGCAGCTTGGGGCACAGTAATAACTATGGCTACACCTTC	CASSLGHSNNYGYTF
TRBV2	TRBJ2-7	TRBD2	.	TGTGCCAGCAGTGAAGGAGGGGCGGGAGGTCCCGTAACCGAGCAGTACTTC	CASSEGGAGGPVTEQYF
TRBV4-2	TRBJ1-6	.	.	TGTGCCAGCAGGGTTGATAGCTCCTATAATTCACCCCTCCACTTT	CASRVDSSYNSPLHF
TRBV5-4	TRBJ2-7	.	.	TGTGCCAGCAGCTTACCAACGGGAGAGCAGTACTTC	CASSLPTGEQYF
TRBV11-3	TRBJ2-1	TRBD1	.	TGTGCCAGCAGCACCCGAGGGACAGGGCAGGTACCGCAGTTCTTC	CASSTRGTGQVPQFF
TRBV7-9	TRBJ2-1	TRBD2	.	TGTGCCAGCAGCTTGGTCGGTCGGGGGGGGGACTATGAGCAGTTCTTC	CASSLVGRGGDYEQFF
TRBV5-6	TRBJ1-2	TRBD1	.	TGTGCCAGCAGGACGAATCCCGGGACAGTCTATGGCTACACCTTC	CASRTNPGTVYGYTF